The following is a T cell receptor (beta chain) sequence with its context. Its cognate antigen has yet to be identified. No per-base quality is available; no much larger clone lies one base away. This sample is part of a study of T cells in Graves' hyperthyroidism and ophthalmopathy (dated by TCRdb to between 2018 and 2021). In the study overall: Peripheral blood samples were taken at the time of initial diagnosis, prior to any treatment. To identify distinguishing TCR V-J signatures, a discovery cohort of about 100 patients was used, comprising 40 to 45 with Graves' ophthalmopathy and some 60 with stable Graves' hyperthyroidism. Prospective prediction of ophthalmopathy was tested in an independent validation cohort consisting of some 19 hyperthyroidism patients and about 17 patients who later progressed to ophthalmopathy. The 90 to 100 discovery patients were randomly divided into training and test sets at a 7:3 ratio. In over five Graves' hyperthyroidism patients, the study also compared T-cell repertoires from thyroid tissue with T-cell repertoires from blood. Following sampling, methimazole starting at 30 mg daily was given to hyperthyroidism patients, and high-dose intravenous methylprednisolone was given to ophthalmopathy patients. The paper describes TCR Vbeta CDR3 sequencing of more than 120 peripheral blood samples, made up of roughly 45 ophthalmopathy patients, roughly 75 hyperthyroidism patients and about 17 progressor patients. The investigation overall reported the following: Most expanded thyroid clonotypes (frequency above 0.001) were also found in blood, which suggests that blood repertoires may mirror thyroid immune responses. A model built on a 13 V-J signature distinguished ophthalmopathy from stable hyperthyroidism, reaching roughly 88% sensitivity and around 82% specificity in cross-validation and 80%/75% in testing. In validation, the model predicted progression to ophthalmopathy with 60% to 71% sensitivity and around 72% specificity, a median of about 6 months before onset. Sample size was not statistically predetermined, and investigators were not blinded to group allocation.

The CDR3 sequence holds 13 residues, the cysteine and phenylalanine included. Just CDR3 DNA is preserved here, 39 bases in frame from base 1. The germline V gene sets CDR1 to SGDLS and CDR2 to YYNGEE. Trimming removed 0 bases from V and 1 base from J, leaving 5 bases between the germline ends. Ophthalmopathy patients had moderately to severely active disease, Clinical Activity Score of at least 3, NOSPECS grade of at least 4, and duration under 3 months. The study excluded patients with uncontrolled infections, other autoimmune diseases, pregnancy or lactation. Diagnoses were based on clinical symptoms, serum thyroxine and TRAb, thyroid ultrasound and orbital computed tomography. PBMCs were isolated from about 10 ml of fresh peripheral blood by Ficoll-Paque density gradient centrifugation. Total RNA was extracted using Trizol reagent, and RNA quality was assessed on an Agilent 2100 Bioanalyzer. The TCR beta CDR3 regions were amplified from the RNA transcripts. The first round of RT-PCR for the TCR CDR3 was performed with the HTBI primer set and the Qiagen OneStep RT-PCR kit. Libraries were constructed in a second round of multiplex PCR, after which size selection and purification were carried out. Libraries were sequenced paired-end with 100 bp reads on an Illumina HiSeq2000. Per the source publication's procedure: Raw data were processed with SOAPnuke, discarding reads with adapters, uncalled bases, mean Phred below 15, or no exact constant-primer or identifier match. High-quality paired reads were merged with COPE v1.2.5, and unique nucleotide sequences were defined as clonotypes. MiTCR v1.1 was used to align clonotypes to the IMGT TRBV, TRBD and TRBJ reference segments. Analysis was restricted to V-J combinations with a frequency above 0.0001, which covered 98% to 99.2% of repertoires. A TCS score was defined as the ratio between F50 (clonal expansion) and ExV (chaos), using BLOSUM62-based TCRdist between CDR3 peptides within each V-J. Welch's t-statistics and random forest reduced roughly 500 V-J features to 10 to 15, which were used in a naive Bayes classifier (R e1071). TCRdb reprocessed the public reads (quality trimming at Q25 with fastp, clone calling with MiXCR) and kept in-frame beta chains. Records with the same CDR3 protein are collapsed into one entry carrying the most frequent genes and DNA. TCRdb's processing, not the authors' own work, is the source of the V and J calls. For this sample the table gives around 360,000 distinct CDR3 sequences, of which around 15% were detected only once. The ten largest clones represent roughly 19% of the sample.

This chain joins TRBV9 to TRBJ2-7; there is no confident call for the D gene. The receptor was derived from a woman aged 60-70 years with Graves' ophthalmopathy. The source material was blood. The DNA reads TGTGCCAGCAGCGTAGGGCCGTCCTACGAGCAGTACTTC. It is translated as CASSVGPSYEQYF.